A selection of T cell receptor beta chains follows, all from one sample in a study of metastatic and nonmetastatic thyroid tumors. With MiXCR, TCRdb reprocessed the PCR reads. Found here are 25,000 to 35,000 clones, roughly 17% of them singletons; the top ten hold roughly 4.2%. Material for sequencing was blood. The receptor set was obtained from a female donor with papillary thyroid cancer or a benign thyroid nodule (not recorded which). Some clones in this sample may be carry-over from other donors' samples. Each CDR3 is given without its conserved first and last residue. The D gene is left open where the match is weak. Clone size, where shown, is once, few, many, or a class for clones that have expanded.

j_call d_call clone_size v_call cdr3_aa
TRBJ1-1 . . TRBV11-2 ASSSRTEAF
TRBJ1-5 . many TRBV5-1 ASSLGGDQPQH
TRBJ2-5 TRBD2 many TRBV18 ASSLAVQETQY
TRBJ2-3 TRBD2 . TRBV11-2 ASSPQTSGRTDTQY
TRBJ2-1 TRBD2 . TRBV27 ASSPAGTSVNEQF
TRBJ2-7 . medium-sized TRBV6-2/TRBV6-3 ASSTLRMQY
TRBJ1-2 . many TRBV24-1 ATSGTAPVDYT
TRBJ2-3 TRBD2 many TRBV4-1 ASSQEPGLAPDTQY
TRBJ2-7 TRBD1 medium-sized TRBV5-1 ASSEPGQGIPYEQY
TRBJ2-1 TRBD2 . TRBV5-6 ASRRLAGGPGCNEQF
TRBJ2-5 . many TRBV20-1 SASGLKETQY
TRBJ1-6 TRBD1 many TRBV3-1 ASRAAGGSYSPLH
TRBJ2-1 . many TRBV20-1 SASPPGAKINEQF
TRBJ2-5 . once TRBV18 ASSPPGVQETQY
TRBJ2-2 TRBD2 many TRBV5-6 ASSLFLAATGELF
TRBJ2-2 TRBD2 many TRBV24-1 ATSDWGLAGFTGELF
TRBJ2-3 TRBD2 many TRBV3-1 PTLAGKTDTQY
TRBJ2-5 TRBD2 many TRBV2 ASSKTSDQETQY
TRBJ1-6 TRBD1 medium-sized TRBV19 ASSTLRDSNSPLH
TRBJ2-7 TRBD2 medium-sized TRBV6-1 ASPGGGRASDEQY
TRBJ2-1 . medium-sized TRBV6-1 ASRDRTGPTHNEQF
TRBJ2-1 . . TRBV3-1 ASSQGLVEQF
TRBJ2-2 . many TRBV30 AWTANTGELF
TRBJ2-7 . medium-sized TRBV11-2 ASSLVVGASYEQY
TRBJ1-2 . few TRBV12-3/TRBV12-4 ASGLGGVNYGYT
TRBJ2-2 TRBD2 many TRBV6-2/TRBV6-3 ASRASGGTGELF
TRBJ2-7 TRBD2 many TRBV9 ASSPSGSGSHEQY
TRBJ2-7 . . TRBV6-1 ASAPYGYEQY
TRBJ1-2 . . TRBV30 AWSPHFGTEYGYT
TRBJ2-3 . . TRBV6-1 ASSLRGGAVYTQY
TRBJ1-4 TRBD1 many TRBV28 ASSSRQGATNEKLF
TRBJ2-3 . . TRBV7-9 ASSAPTSDTQY
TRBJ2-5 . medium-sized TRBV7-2 ASSLERETQY
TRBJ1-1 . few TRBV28 ASSFSTGEAF
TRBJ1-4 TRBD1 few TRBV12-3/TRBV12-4 ASSMTGTGGEKLF
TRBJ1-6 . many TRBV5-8 ASSPGGASPNSPLH
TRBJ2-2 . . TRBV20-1 SAQRRPGSTGELF
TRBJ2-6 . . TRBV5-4 ASSLVVCRTAPGSGANVLT
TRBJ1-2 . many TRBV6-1 ASSEGGRAFYGYT
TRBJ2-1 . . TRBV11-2 ASSFDGRYNEQF
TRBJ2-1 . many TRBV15 ATSRDSFREQF
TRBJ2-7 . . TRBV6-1 ASSEVRHY
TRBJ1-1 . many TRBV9 ASSPPGQGLNTEAF
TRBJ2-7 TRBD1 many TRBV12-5 ASGLSRQGEQY
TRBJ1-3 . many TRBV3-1 ASSLTGRTAGNTIY
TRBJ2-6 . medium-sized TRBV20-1 SARETAAGANVLT
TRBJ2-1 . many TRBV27 ASSLWDTLGRNEQF
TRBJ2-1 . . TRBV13 ASRPTGLGYNEQF
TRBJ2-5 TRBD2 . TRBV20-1 SARDLRLAEETQY